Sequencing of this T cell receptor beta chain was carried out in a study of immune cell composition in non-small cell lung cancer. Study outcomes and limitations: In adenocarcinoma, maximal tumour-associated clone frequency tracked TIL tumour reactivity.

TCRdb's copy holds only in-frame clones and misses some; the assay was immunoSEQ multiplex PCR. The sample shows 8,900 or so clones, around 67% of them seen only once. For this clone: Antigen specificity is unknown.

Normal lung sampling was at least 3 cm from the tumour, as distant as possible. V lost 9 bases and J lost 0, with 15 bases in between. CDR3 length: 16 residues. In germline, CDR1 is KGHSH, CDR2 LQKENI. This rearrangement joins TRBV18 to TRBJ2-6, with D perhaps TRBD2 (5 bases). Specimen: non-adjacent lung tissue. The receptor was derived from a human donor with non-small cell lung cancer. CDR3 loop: CASPSSRDSGANVLTF. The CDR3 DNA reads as TGTGCCAGTCCCTCCTCTCGGGACTCTGGGGCCAACGTCCTGACTTTC. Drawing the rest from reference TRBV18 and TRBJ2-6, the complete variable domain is NAGVMQNPRHLVRRRGQEARLRCSPMKGHSHVYWYRQLPEEGLKFMVYLQKENIIDESGMPKERFSAEFPKEGPSILRIQQVVRGDSAAYFCASPSSRDSGANVLTFGAGSRLTVL.